The clone carrying this TCR beta chain was detected a few times. The antigen is unknown. This sample is part of a study of T cell repertoires in cytomegalovirus infection. Study details: An indication of both CMV infection and matching HLA type came from public TCR beta signatures.

MiXCR was run by TCRdb on the reads, yielding one entry per CDR3 protein. The repertoire has 550,000 to 700,000 distinct CDR3 sequences, 40% of them found once; the top ten carry around 46%. The ends were cut back, 1 base at V and 5 bases at J, with 8 bases in the middle. The V gene's germline CDR1 is SGHTA and CDR2 FQGNSA. CDR3 size: 13 residues. This sequence was found in a human donor in good health (CMV status not recorded). Some clones in this sample may be carry-over from other donors' samples. The chain is built from TRBV7-2 and TRBJ1-2; no clear D gene. The sequences come from cultured PBMCs, collected from culture after CMV antigen stimulation. CDR3 bases: TGTGCCAGCAGCTTAGATTCATCTTATGGCTACACCTTC. This codes for CASSLDSSYGYTF.